A selection of T cell receptor beta chains follows, all from one sample in a study of blood T cell repertoires in COVID-19. TCRdb's copy holds only in-frame clones and misses some; the assay was immunoSEQ multiplex PCR. The sample gives hundreds of thousands of clones, around 92% of which show up once; about 3% is in the top ten. Sequenced material: peripheral blood. These receptors were taken from a woman aged 25 to 39 with COVID-19, enrolled during active disease. CDR3s include the opening cysteine and the closing phenylalanine or tryptophan. The D gene is left open where the match is weak. The size field is filled for only some rows; it gives once, few, many or a size class.

clone_size d_call cdr3_length j_call v_call cdr3_nt cdr3_aa
NA NA 18 TRBJ2-1 TRBV6-2/TRBV6-3 TGTGCCAGCAGTTACTATCAGGACAGCCCCGAGAGGTACAATGAGCAGTTCTTC CASSYYQDSPERYNEQFF
NA TRBD1 14 TRBJ1-3 TRBV5-1 TGCGCCAGCAGCGAAGGGACAGCTGGAAACACCATATATTTT CASSEGTAGNTIYF
NA NA 13 TRBJ1-4 TRBV29-1 TGCAGCGTTGAAGATTGGGGGCGGGAAAAACTGTTTTTT CSVEDWGREKLFF
NA TRBD1 18 TRBJ1-2 TRBV7-9 TGTGCCAGCAGCTTGTTTGCCCTGGCCGGGACAGGGAACTATGGCTACACCTTC CASSLFALAGTGNYGYTF
NA TRBD2 14 TRBJ2-1 TRBV29-1 TGCAGCGTTGACTCTAGCGGGGGAAAAAATGAGCAGTTCTTC CSVDSSGGKNEQFF
NA NA 15 TRBJ1-1 TRBV18 TGTGCCAGCTCCCCATCAGGGGAGAAGGGCACTGAAGCTTTCTTT CASSPSGEKGTEAFF
NA NA 14 TRBJ2-2 TRBV19 TGTGCCAGTAGCCCAGGCAGGGGAGTCGGGGAGCTGTTTTTT CASSPGRGVGELFF
NA TRBD1 13 TRBJ1-1 TRBV24-1 TGTGCCACCAGTGGGGCAGGGGGCACTGAAGCTTTCTTT CATSGAGGTEAFF
NA NA 13 TRBJ1-4 TRBV4-3 TGCGCCAGCAGCCTAGGCCCAGGTGAAAAACTGTTTTTT CASSLGPGEKLFF
NA TRBD1 16 TRBJ1-3 TRBV5-1 TGCGCCAGCAGCTCCCCCCCACAGGGGGCCCAAAACACCATATATTTT CASSSPPQGAQNTIYF
NA NA 15 TRBJ1-3 TRBV29-1 TGCAGCGTTCAACGACCGGAGCTCTCTGGAAACACCATATATTTT CSVQRPELSGNTIYF
NA TRBD1 17 TRBJ2-5 TRBV4-2 TGTGCCAGCAGCCTGTCCCCCCCGGGACAGGGACAAGAGACCCAGTACTTC CASSLSPPGQGQETQYF
once NA 19 TRBJ1-4 TRBV11-2 TGTGCCAGCAGCTTAGAATATTTTCAGGGCCCTGCAACTAATGAAAAACTGTTTTTT CASSLEYFQGPATNEKLFF
NA NA 14 TRBJ1-6 TRBV10-1 TGCGCCAGCAGTGAGTCTGGGGGGTCCTCACCCCTCCACTTT CASSESGGSSPLHF
NA NA 12 TRBJ1-2 TRBV15 TGTGCCACCAGCAGAGCTTCCTCTGGCTACACCTTC CATSRASSGYTF
NA TRBD1 15 TRBJ2-1 TRBV7-2 TGTGCCAGCAGCTTACCGACAGGGGCATACAATGAGCAGTTCTTC CASSLPTGAYNEQFF
once NA 14 TRBJ2-3 TRBV5-4 TGTGCCAGCAGCCGGATGGAGGGCACAGATACGCAGTATTTT CASSRMEGTDTQYF
NA TRBD1 17 TRBJ1-1 TRBV18 TGTGCCAGCTCACCAAGTGCGACAGGGGGCATGGACACTGAAGCTTTCTTT CASSPSATGGMDTEAFF
NA NA 14 TRBJ2-1 TRBV5-1 TGCGCCAGCAGCTTGGAACAGAGCTACAATGAGCAGTTCTTC CASSLEQSYNEQFF
once TRBD2 16 TRBJ2-3 TRBV10-2 TGCGCCAGCAGTGCTGGACTAGCGGGGGGTATAAATACGCAGTATTTT CASSAGLAGGINTQYF
NA TRBD2 14 TRBJ2-4 TRBV6-5 TGTGCCAGCACCACAGGGAGGGCGGGGGGCATTCAGTACTTC CASTTGRAGGIQYF
NA NA 13 TRBJ2-1 TRBV6-2/TRBV6-3 TGTGCCAGCAGTAAGGGGTACCACAATGAGCAGTTCTTC CASSKGYHNEQFF
NA NA 15 TRBJ2-5 TRBV9 TGTGCCAGCAGCGTAGGCTTAGGGGGAAAAGAGACCCAGTACTTC CASSVGLGGKETQYF
NA TRBD2 15 TRBJ2-1 TRBV7-6 TGTGCCAGCAGCTTAAGCGGGAACTCCTACAATGAGCAGTTCTTC CASSLSGNSYNEQFF
NA NA 14 TRBJ2-2 TRBV24-1 TGTGCCACCCGGGTTGGGGCCCCCGCCGGGGAGCTGTTTTTT CATRVGAPAGELFF
NA NA 14 TRBJ2-3 TRBV19 TGTGCCAGTAGTATAGAGAGATTGACAGATACGCAGTATTTT CASSIERLTDTQYF
NA NA 16 TRBJ2-1 TRBV7-9 TGTGCCAGCAGCTTAGCGGGTCACCTGAGGAACAATGAGCAGTTCTTC CASSLAGHLRNNEQFF
NA NA 14 TRBJ2-5 TRBV5-1 TGCGCCAGCAGCTTACCGGGTTCCCAAGAGACCCAGTACTTC CASSLPGSQETQYF
NA NA 12 TRBJ2-1 TRBV29-1 TGCAGCGTCGAGACATCATACAATGAGCAGTTCTTC CSVETSYNEQFF
NA TRBD1 15 TRBJ1-2 TRBV6-5 TGTGCCAGCAGGGCCCCTCGACAGGGGATATTAGGCTACACCTTC CASRAPRQGILGYTF
NA NA 16 TRBJ2-2 TRBV23-1 TGCGCCAGAAAAAACCGGGGACAAAATCACACCGGGGAGCTGTTTTTT CARKNRGQNHTGELFF
NA TRBD1 13 TRBJ2-2 TRBV10-1 TGCGCCAGCCGACAGGGCGGTTTCGGGGAGCTGTTTTTT CASRQGGFGELFF
NA TRBD2 14 TRBJ2-5 TRBV27 TGTGCCAGCAGATCACTAGCGGGACAAGAGACCCAGTACTTC CASRSLAGQETQYF
NA NA 16 TRBJ1-3 TRBV18 TGTGCCAGCTCACCAAGGGGCTCCAGGGATGGAAACACCATATATTTT CASSPRGSRDGNTIYF
NA NA 17 TRBJ2-5 TRBV6-2/TRBV6-3 TGTGCCAGCAGTTATCAGTCTCCATTTGGACAGCCAGAGACCCAGTACTTC CASSYQSPFGQPETQYF
few NA 16 TRBJ2-1 TRBV9 TGTGCCAGCAGCCCCGTCTTCGGGGGGCGCGCAGATGAGCAGTTCTTC CASSPVFGGRADEQFF
NA TRBD2 16 TRBJ2-3 TRBV5-5 TGTGCCAGCAGCTTGGAGGCGGGGGACCTTCGGGATACGCAGTATTTT CASSLEAGDLRDTQYF
NA NA 13 TRBJ1-5 TRBV10-3 TGTGCCATCAGTGCGGGTAGCAATCAGCCCCAGCATTTT CAISAGSNQPQHF
NA TRBD1 16 TRBJ1-5 TRBV4-2 TGTGCCAGCAGCCAAGGCGGGACAGAAACTAATCAGCCCCAGCATTTT CASSQGGTETNQPQHF
NA TRBD1 12 TRBJ1-1 TRBV2 TGTGCCAGCAGGGACAGGGTGGCTAAAGCTTTCTTT CASRDRVAKAFF